This TCR beta chain was profiled in a study of shared clonotypes between healthy human individuals. Overall study results and limits: Sharing across four donors was seen in roughly 5% of naive CD4 clonotypes.

The CDR3 loop spans 15 amino acids. The germline V gene has CDR1 SGHRS and CDR2 YFSETQ. V was cut by 4 bases and J by 7 bases, with 18 bases left in between. Method: immunoSEQ multiplex PCR; TCRdb's copy keeps in-frame clones and lacks some. The table shows more than 900,000 clones, with 75% to 80% occurring only once. On this clone itself: No antigen is known for it.

This receptor was taken from a man aged 18 to 30 in good health. Some clones in this sample may be carry-over from other donors' samples. V is TRBV5-1 and J is TRBJ2-1; D might be TRBD2 (7 bases). The sequenced material came from memory CD4+ T cells from PBMCs. Specified subset: CD45RA-negative fraction. CDR3 region: CASSDYPGGSNEQFF. The CDR3 DNA follows: TGCGCCAGCAGCGACTACCCGGGGGGCTCAAATGAGCAGTTCTTC. Filled out from reference TRBV5-1 and TRBJ2-1, the complete variable domain reads KAGVTQTPRYLIKTRGQQVTLSCSPISGHRSVSWYQQTPGQGLQFLFEYFSETQRNKGNFPGRFSGRQFSNSRSEMNVSTLELGDSALYLCASSDYPGGSNEQFFGPGTRLTVL.